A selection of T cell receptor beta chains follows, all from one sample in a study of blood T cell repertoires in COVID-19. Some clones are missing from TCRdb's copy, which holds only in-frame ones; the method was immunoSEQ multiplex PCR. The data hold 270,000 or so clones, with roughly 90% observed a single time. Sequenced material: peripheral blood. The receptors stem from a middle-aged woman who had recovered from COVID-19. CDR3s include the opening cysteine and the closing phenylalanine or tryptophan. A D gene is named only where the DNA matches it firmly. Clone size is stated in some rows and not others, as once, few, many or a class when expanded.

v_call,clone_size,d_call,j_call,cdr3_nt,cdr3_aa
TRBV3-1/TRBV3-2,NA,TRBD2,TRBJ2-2,TGTGCCAGCAGCCAACCCACTAGCGGGATAGGAAACACCGGGGAGCTGTTTTTT,CASSQPTSGIGNTGELFF
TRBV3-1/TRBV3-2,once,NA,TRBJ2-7,TGTGCCAGCAGCCAAGAGAGAACAGGGCTCTACGAGCAGTACTTC,CASSQERTGLYEQYF
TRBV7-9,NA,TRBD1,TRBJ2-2,TGTGCCAGCAGCTTATCACAGGGGAATTTCGCGAACACCGGGGAGCTGTTTTTT,CASSLSQGNFANTGELFF
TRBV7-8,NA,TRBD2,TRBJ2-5,TGTGCCAGCAGATTAAGCGGGGCGAGCCAAGAGACCCAGTACTTC,CASRLSGASQETQYF
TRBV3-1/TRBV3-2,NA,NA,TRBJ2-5,TGTGCCAGCAGCCAAGACCCCCGCCAAGAGACCCAGTACTTC,CASSQDPRQETQYF
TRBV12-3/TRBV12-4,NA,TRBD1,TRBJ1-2,TGTGCCAGCAGTTCCACAGGGGTATGGGGCTACACCTTC,CASSSTGVWGYTF
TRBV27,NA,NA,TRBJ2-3,TGTGCCAGCAGTGGGAGGACAGGCAAGAGCACAGATACGCAGTATTTT,CASSGRTGKSTDTQYF
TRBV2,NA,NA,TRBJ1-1,TGTGCCAGCAGTGATGGACAGAACACTGAAGCTTTCTTT,CASSDGQNTEAFF
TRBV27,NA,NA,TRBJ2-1,TGTGCCAGTCACCGGGACACCGGCTCCTACAATGAGCAGTTCTTC,CASHRDTGSYNEQFF
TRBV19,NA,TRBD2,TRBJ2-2,TGTGCCAGTAGTACTGGACTAGCGGGGAACACCGGGGAGCTGTTTTTT,CASSTGLAGNTGELFF
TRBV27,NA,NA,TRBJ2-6,TGTGCCAGCAGTTTAGCAGTTTCTCCACCTGGGGCCAACGTCCTGACTTTC,CASSLAVSPPGANVLTF
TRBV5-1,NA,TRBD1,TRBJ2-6,TGCGCCAGCAGCTACAACCCGGGACAGACCTCTGGGGCCAACGTCCTGACTTTC,CASSYNPGQTSGANVLTF
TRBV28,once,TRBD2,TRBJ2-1,TGTGCCACGACCGCGGGAGTGGATGATGAGCAGTTCTTC,CATTAGVDDEQFF